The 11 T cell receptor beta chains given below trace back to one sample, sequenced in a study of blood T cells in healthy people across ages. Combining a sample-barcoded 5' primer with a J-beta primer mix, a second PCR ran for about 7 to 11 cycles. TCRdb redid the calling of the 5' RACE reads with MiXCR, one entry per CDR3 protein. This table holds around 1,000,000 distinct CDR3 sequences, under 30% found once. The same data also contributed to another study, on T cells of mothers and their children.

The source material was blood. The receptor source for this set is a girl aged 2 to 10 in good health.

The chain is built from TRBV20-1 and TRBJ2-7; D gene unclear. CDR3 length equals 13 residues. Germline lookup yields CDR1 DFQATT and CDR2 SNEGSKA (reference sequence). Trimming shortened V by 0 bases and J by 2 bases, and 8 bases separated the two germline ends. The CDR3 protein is CSARDLRAYEQYF. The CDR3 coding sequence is TGCAGTGCTAGAGATCTTAGGGCCTACGAGCAGTACTTC.

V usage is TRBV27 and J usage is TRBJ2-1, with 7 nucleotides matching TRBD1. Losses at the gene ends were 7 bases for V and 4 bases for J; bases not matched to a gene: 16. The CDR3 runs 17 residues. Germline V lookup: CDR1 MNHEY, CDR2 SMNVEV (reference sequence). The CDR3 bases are TGTGCCAGCACCCTGGAGAGAGGGACAGAAGAGTACAATGAGCAGTTCTTC. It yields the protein CASTLERGTEEYNEQFF.

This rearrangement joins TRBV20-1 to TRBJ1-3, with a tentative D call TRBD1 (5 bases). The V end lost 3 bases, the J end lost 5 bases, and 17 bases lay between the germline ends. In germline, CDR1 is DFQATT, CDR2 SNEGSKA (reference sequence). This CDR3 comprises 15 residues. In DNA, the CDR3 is TGCAGTGCTAGTCCGACAGTTTCTTCTAGAAACACCATATATTTT. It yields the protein CSASPTVSSRNTIYF.

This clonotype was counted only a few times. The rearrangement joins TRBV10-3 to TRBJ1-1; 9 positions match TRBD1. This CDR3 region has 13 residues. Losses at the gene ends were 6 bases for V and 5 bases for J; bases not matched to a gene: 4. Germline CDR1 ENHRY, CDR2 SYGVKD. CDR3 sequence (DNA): TGTGCCATCAGGCCGGGACAGGGAACTGAAGCTTTCTTT. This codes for CAIRPGQGTEAFF.

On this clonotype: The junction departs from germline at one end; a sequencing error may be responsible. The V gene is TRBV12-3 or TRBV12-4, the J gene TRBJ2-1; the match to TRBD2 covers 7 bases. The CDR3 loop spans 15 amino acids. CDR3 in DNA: TGTGCCAGCGCTGGTTTTGCGGGAGTAAACAATGAGCGGTTCTTC. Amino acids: CASAGFAGVNNERFF.

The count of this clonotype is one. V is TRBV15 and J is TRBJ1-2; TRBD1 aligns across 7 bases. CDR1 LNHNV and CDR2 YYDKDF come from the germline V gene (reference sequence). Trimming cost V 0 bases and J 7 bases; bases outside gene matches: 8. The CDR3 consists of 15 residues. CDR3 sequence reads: CATSRDRATGPGYTF. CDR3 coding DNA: TGTGCCACCAGCAGAGATCGTGCGACAGGGCCTGGCTACACCTTC.

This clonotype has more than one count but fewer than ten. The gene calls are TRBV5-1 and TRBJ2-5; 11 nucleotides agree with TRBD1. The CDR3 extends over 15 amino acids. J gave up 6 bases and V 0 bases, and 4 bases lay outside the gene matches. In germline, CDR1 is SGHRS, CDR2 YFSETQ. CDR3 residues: CASSLDGQGAQTQYF. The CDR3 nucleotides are TGCGCCAGCAGCTTGGATGGACAGGGGGCGCAGACCCAGTACTTC.

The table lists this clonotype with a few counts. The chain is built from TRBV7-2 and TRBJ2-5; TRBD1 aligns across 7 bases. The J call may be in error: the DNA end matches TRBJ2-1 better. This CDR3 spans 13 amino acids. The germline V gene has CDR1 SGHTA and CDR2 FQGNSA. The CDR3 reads CASSIDRVFEQFF. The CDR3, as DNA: TGTGCCAGCAGCATAGACAGGGTTTTTGAGCAGTTCTTC.

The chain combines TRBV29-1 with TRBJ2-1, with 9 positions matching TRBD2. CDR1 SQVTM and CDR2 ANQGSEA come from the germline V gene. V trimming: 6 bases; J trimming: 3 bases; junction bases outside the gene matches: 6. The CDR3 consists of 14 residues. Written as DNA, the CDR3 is TGCAGCGTAACTCTAGCGGGACGCTACAATGAGCAGTTCTTC. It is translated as CSVTLAGRYNEQFF.

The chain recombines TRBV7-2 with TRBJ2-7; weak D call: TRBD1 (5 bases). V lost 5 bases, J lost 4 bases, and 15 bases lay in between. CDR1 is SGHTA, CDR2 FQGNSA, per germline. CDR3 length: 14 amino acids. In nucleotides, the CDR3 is TGTGCCAGCAGCCCCCGTGTAGGGGCTTACGAGCAGTACTTC. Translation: CASSPRVGAYEQYF.

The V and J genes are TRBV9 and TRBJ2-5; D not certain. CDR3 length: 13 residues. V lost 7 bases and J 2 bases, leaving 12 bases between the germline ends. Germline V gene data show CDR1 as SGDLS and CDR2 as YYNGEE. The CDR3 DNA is TGTGCCAGCTCTCAAAACATACAAGAGACCCAGTACTTC. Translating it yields CASSQNIQETQYF.